This T cell receptor beta chain was sequenced for a study of blood T cell repertoires in COVID-19. On the study more broadly: Acute and convalescent COVID-19 samples came from the United States, Italy and Spain.

Generated by immunoSEQ multiplex PCR, the TCRdb table keeps only in-frame clones and is missing some. Of 150,000 to 200,000 clones in the sample, around 79% were seen once. As concerns this clone: The sample contains more than one DNA sequence encoding this CDR3.

Germline V gene data show CDR1 as LGHDT and CDR2 as YNNKEL (reference sequence). This CDR3 is 12 amino acids long. The V end lost 1 base, the J end lost 6 bases, and 7 bases lay between the germline ends. The sequence was obtained from a man aged 50-60 years who had recovered from COVID-19. The chain recombines TRBV3-1 (or the pseudogene TRBV3-2) with TRBJ2-7; possibly TRBD1 for D (5 bases). The sample taken for sequencing was PBMCs or T cells enriched from blood (not recorded which). CDR3 residues: CASSQVRGEQYF. DNA for the CDR3: TGTGCCAGCAGCCAAGTTAGGGGCGAGCAGTACTTC.